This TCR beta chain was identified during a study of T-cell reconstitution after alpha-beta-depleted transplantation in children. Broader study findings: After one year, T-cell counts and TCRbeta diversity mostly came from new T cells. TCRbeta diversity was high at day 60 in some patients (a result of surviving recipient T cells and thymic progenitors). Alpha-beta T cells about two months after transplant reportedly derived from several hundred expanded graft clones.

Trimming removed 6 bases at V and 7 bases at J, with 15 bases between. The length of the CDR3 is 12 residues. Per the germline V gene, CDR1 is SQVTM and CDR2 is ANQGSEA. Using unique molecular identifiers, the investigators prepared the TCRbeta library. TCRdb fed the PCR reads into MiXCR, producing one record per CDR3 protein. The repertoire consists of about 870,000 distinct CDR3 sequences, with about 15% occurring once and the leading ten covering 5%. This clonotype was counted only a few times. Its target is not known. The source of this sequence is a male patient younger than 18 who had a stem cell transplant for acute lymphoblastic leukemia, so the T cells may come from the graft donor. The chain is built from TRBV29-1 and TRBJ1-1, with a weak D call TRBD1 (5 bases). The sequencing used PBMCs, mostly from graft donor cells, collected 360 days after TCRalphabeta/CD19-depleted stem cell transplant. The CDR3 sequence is CSVWGGSGEAFF. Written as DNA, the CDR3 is TGCAGCGTATGGGGGGGGTCTGGTGAAGCTTTCTTT.